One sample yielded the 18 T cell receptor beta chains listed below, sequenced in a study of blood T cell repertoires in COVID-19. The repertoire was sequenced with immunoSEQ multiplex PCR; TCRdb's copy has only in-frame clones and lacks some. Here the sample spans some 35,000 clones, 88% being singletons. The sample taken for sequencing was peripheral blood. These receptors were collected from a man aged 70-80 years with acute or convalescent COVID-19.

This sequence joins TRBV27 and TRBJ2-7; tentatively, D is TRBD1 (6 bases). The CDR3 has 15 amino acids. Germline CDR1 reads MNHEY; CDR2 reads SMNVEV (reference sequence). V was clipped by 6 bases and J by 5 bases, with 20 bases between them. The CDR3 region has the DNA TGTGCCAGCAGGGAACAGGGCTCCGTTTCCCACGAGCAGTACTTC. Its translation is CASREQGSVSHEQYF.

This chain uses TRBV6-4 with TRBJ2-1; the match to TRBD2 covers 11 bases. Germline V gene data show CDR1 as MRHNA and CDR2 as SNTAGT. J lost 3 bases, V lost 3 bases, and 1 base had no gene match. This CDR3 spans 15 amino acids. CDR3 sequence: CASSETSGSYNEQFF. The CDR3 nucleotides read TGTGCCAGCAGTGAAACTAGCGGGAGCTACAATGAGCAGTTCTTC.

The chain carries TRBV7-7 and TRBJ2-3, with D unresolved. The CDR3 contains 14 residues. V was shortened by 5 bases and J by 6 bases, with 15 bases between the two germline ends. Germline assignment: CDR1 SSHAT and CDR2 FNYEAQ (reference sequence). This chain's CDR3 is CASSPIGVGDTQYF. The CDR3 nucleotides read TGTGCCAGCAGCCCTATCGGAGTTGGTGATACGCAGTATTTT.

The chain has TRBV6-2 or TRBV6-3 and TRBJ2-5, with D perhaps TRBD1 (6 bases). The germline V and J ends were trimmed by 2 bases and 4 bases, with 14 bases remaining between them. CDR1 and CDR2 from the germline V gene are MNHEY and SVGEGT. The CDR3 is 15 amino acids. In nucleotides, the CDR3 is TGTGCCAGCAGTTACACACAGGGAAGTAGAGAGACCCAGTACTTC. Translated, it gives CASSYTQGSRETQYF.

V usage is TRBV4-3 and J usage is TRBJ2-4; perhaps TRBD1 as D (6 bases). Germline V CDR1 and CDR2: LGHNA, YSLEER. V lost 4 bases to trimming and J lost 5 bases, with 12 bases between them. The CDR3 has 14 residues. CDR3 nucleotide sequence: TGCGCCAGCAGCCCGACAGGTATCGAAAACATTCAGTACTTC. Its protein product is CASSPTGIENIQYF.

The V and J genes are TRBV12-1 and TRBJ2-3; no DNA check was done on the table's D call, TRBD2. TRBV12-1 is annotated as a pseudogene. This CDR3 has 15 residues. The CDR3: CASSMRKASTDTQYF. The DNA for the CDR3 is TGTGCCAGCAGCATGCGCAAAGCTAGCACAGATACGCAGTATTTT.

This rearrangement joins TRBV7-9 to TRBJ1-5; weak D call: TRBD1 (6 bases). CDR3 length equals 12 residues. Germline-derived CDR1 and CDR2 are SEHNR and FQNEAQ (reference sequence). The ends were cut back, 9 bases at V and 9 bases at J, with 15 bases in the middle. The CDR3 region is CASQAGGRPQHF. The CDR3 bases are TGTGCCAGTCAGGCGGGGGGCCGGCCCCAGCATTTT.

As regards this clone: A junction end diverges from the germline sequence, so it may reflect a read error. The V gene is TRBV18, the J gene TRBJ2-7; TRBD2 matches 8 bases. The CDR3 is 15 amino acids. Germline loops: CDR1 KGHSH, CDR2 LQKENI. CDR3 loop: CASSPLAEDSYEQYF. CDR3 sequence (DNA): TGTGCCAGCTCCCCACTAGCGGAAGACTCCTACGAGCAGTACTTC.

CDR3 region: CASSLGGVAGTQRTDTQYF. The CDR3, as DNA: TGTGCCAGCAGCTTGGGAGGGGTAGCGGGAACCCAACGCACAGATACGCAGTATTTT. The gene calls are TRBV5-6 and TRBJ2-3; 8 bases match TRBD2. The CDR3 length is 19 residues. The V segment lost 0 bases and the J segment 1 base; nucleotides outside the gene matches: 13. The V gene's germline CDR1 is SGHDT and CDR2 YYEEEE.

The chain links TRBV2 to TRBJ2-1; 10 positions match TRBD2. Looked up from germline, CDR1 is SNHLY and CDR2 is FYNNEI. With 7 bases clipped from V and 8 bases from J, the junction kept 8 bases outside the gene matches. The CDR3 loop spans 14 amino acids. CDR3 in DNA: TGTGCCAGCAACAGGGATAGCGGGAGGTATGAGCAGTTCTTC. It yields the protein CASNRDSGRYEQFF.

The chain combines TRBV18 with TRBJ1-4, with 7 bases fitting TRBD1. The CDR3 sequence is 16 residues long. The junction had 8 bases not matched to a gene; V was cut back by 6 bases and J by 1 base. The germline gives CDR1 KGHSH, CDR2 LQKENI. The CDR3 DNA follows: TGTGCCAGCTCCCCAGGCTCAGGGGGAACTAATGAAAAACTGTTTTTT. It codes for CASSPGSGGTNEKLFF.

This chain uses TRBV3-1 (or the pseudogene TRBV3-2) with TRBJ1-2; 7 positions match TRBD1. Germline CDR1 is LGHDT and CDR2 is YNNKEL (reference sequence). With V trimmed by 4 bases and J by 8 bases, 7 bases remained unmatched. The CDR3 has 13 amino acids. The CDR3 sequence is CASSRVTGEGYTF. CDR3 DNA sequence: TGTGCCAGCAGCCGGGTTACAGGGGAAGGCTACACCTTC.

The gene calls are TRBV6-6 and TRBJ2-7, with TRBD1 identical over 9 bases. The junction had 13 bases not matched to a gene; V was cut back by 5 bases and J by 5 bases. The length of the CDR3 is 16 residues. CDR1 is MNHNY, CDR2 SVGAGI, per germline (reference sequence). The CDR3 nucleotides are TGTGCCAGCAGTCGACCCGGTTCCGGGACAGGGAACGAGCAGTACTTC. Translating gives CASSRPGSGTGNEQYF.

The DNA for the CDR3 is TGTGCCAGCAGCGTAGGGGCCTTAGGGGGGCAGTATTTT. Translating it yields CASSVGALGGQYF. The chain uses TRBV9 and TRBJ2-3; a possible D gene is TRBD1 (6 bases). There are 13 residues in the CDR3. Germline V gives CDR1 SGDLS, CDR2 YYNGEE. The V end lost 0 bases, the J end lost 11 bases, and 13 bases lay between the germline ends. The complete variable domain, with remaining parts taken from reference TRBV9 and TRBJ2-3, reads DSGVTQTPKHLITATGQRVTLRCSPRSGDLSVYWYQQSLDQGLQFLIQYYNGEERAKGNILERFSAQQFPDLHSELNLSSLELGDSALYFCASSVGALGGQYFGPGTRLTVL.

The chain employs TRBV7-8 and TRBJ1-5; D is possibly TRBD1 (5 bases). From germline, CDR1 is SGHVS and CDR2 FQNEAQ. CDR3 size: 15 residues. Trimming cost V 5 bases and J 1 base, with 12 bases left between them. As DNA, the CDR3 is TGTGCCAGCAGCCTATCAGGGTACAGCAATCAGCCCCAGCATTTT. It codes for CASSLSGYSNQPQHF.

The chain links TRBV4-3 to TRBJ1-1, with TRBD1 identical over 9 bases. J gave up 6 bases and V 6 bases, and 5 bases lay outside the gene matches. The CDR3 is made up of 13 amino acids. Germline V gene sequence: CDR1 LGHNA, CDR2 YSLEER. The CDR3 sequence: CASRRDRVSEAFF. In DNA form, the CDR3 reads TGCGCCAGCAGGAGGGACAGGGTGTCTGAAGCTTTCTTT.

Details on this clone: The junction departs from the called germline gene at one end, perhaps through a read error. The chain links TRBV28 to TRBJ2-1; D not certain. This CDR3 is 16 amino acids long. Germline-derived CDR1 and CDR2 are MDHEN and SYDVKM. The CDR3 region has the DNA TGTGCCAGCAGTTTATTAACAGTTGGCTCCTCCAATGAGCAGTTCTTC. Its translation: CASSLLTVGSSNEQFF.

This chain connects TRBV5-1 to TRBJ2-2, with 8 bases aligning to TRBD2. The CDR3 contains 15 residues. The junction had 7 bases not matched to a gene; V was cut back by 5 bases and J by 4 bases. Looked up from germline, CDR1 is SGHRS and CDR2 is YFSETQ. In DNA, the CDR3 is TGCGCCAGCAGTCCGTCCACTAGCGGCACCGGGGAGCTGTTTTTT. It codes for CASSPSTSGTGELFF.